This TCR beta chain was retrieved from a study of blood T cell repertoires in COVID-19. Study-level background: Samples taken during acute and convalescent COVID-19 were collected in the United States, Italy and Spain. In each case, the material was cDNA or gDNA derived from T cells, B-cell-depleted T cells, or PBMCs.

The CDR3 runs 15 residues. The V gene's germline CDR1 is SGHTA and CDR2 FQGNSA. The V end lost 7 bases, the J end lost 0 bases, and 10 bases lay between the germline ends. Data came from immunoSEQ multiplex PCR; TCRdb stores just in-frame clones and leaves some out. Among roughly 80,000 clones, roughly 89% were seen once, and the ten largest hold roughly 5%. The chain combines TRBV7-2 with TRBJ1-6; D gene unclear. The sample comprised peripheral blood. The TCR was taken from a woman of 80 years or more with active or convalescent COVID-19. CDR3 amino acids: CASNPGHSYNSPLHF. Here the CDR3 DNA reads TGTGCCAGCAACCCCGGTCACTCCTATAATTCACCCCTCCACTTT.